This TCR beta chain stems from a study of human T cells and chemical hapten exposure. For the study at large: The study sensitized with 2% DPC on an approximately 2 cm by approximately 2 cm patch of upper inner arm skin. Each patch test put 0.01% DPC on the upper back, and results were read at 6 days.

Time point defined: pre-sensitization, week 0. The treatment was: therapeutic diphenylcyclopropenone sensitization with weekly scalp DPC. General study points: Significantly more large CDR3 similarity clusters were formed by expanded TCRs than by controls. Counts of expanded TCRs at PT1 were positively correlated with patch test score.

As to this clonotype: No antigen is known for it.

The germline gives CDR1 SQVTM, CDR2 ANQGSEA. This CDR3 is 12 amino acids long. V lost 7 bases and J lost 3, with 13 bases in between. Each CDR3 protein is one row after TCRdb ran MiXCR on the RACE reads. The sample contains 240,000 or so distinct CDR3 sequences, about 8.1% of which appear only once. The TCR comes from a woman aged 40 to 50 with alopecia areata. Some clones in this sample may be carry-over from other donors' samples. This chain joins TRBV29-1 and TRBJ2-7; D is unresolved. Sequences were derived from whole blood, sampled in connection with sensitization to the hapten diphenylcyclopropenone (DPC). The CDR3 protein is CSATVTVYEQYF. The DNA of the CDR3 is TGCAGCGCCACAGTGACGGTCTACGAGCAGTACTTC.